The 27 T cell receptor beta chains in this list originate from one sample, sequenced in a study of blood T cell repertoires in COVID-19. Using immunoSEQ multiplex PCR, the repertoire was profiled, and TCRdb retains in-frame clones only, with some absent. The table lists 310,000 or so clones, around 88% of them singletons. Material: peripheral blood. The receptors originated from a woman aged 25-40 years who had recovered from COVID-19.

The V and J genes are TRBV28 and TRBJ2-7; the D gene is possibly TRBD1 (5 bases). Per germline, CDR1 MDHEN and CDR2 SYDVKM. The CDR3 is made up of 12 amino acids. V lost 6 bases to trimming and J lost 4 bases, with 10 bases between them. The CDR3 here is CASSFDRYEQYF. The CDR3 nucleotides are TGTGCCAGCAGCTTCGACAGATACGAGCAGTACTTC.

V is TRBV30 and J is TRBJ1-1; D remains unclear. CDR3 length: 12 amino acids. Between the trimmed V and J ends, which lost 2 bases and 8 bases, there was a span of 12 bases. The V gene's germline CDR1 is GTSNPN and CDR2 SVGIG (reference sequence). The CDR3 sequence is CAWSSPLLEAFF. CDR3 in DNA: TGTGCCTGGAGTAGCCCCCTGTTGGAAGCTTTCTTT.

The genes are TRBV11-2 and TRBJ1-4; maybe TRBD1 (5 bases). This CDR3 has 14 amino acids. The V gene's germline CDR1 is SGHAT and CDR2 FQNNGV. V lost 4 bases, J lost 10 bases, and 16 bases lay in between. The CDR3 DNA reads as TGTGCCAGCAGCTACGGGGGGACGGGAGGAAAACTGTTTTTT. The encoded protein is CASSYGGTGGKLFF.

A few counts support this clone. One junction end disagrees with the germline gene, perhaps due to a read error. This sequence joins TRBV6-5 and TRBJ2-7; weak D call: TRBD2 (6 bases). Germline CDR1 and CDR2: MNHEY and SVGAGI. The CDR3 consists of 10 residues. As DNA, the CDR3 is TGTGCCAGCAGGGAGGGGACTTGGGACTTC. As protein: CASREGTWDF.

The rearrangement joins TRBV18 to TRBJ2-1, with 9 bases matching TRBD2. CDR1 KGHSH and CDR2 LQKENI come from the germline V gene. CDR3 length: 17 residues. The junction had 12 bases not matched to a gene; V was cut back by 1 base and J by 8 bases. The CDR3 DNA follows: TGTGCCAGCTCACCACGCGTTTTGGCTAGCGGGAACTATGAGCAGTTCTTC. Protein product: CASSPRVLASGNYEQFF.

This clone was counted a few times. The V and J genes are TRBV30 and TRBJ1-5; no clear D gene. The CDR3 totals 12 residues. Trimming left V 2 bases short and J 7 bases short, with 9 bases between. The germline CDR1 and CDR2 sequences are GTSNPN and SVGIG (reference sequence). The CDR3 spells CAWSPTGQPQHF. CDR3 nucleotides: TGTGCCTGGAGTCCAACGGGACAGCCCCAGCATTTT.

The chain joins TRBV23-1 to TRBJ1-1; D may be TRBD1 (5 bases). TRBV23-1 is designated an ORF whose function remains uncertain. This CDR3 is built from 15 residues. V lost 2 bases and J lost 5, with 15 bases in between. The CDR3 loop is CASSQTVPGKTEAFF. CDR3 coding DNA: TGCGCCAGCAGTCAAACAGTCCCAGGGAAAACTGAAGCTTTCTTT.

This clone has only one observation. The chain is built from TRBV10-1 and TRBJ1-2, with 9 bases aligning to TRBD1. The CDR3 has 18 residues. Germline CDR1 reads WNHNN; CDR2 reads SYGVQD (reference sequence). Trimming took 6 bases from V and 6 from J; bases not matched to a gene: 20. CDR3 sequence (DNA): TGCGCCAGCAGGGGGGTGGGGGACAGGGCGCTCGGCCCAAATGGCTACACCTTC. This encodes CASRGVGDRALGPNGYTF.

The V gene is TRBV7-2, the J gene TRBJ2-7, with 12 bases identical to TRBD2. CDR3 length: 16 residues. Germline values: CDR1 SGHTA, CDR2 FQGNSA. V dropped 4 bases and J dropped 3; count of bases not matched to a gene: 7. This chain's CDR3 is CASSSTRLAGDYEQYF. The CDR3 nucleotides are TGTGCCAGCAGCTCCACTAGACTAGCGGGGGACTACGAGCAGTACTTC.

The chain combines TRBV2 with TRBJ1-5; a possible D gene is TRBD1 (6 bases). V lost 3 bases, J lost 7 bases, and 7 bases lay in between. CDR1 SNHLY and CDR2 FYNNEI come from the germline V gene. The CDR3 contains 12 residues. The chain's CDR3 is CASSDRGQPQHF. The CDR3 DNA sequence: TGTGCCAGCAGTGACAGGGGCCAGCCCCAGCATTTT.

The gene calls are TRBV4-1 and TRBJ2-5; the match to TRBD2 covers 11 bases. This CDR3 is built from 16 residues. Germline loops: CDR1 MGHRA, CDR2 YSYEKL. V dropped 2 bases and J dropped 3; count of bases not matched to a gene: 5. CDR3 region: CASSQLGLAVKETQYF. The DNA of the CDR3 is TGCGCCAGCAGCCAACTGGGACTAGCGGTGAAAGAGACCCAGTACTTC.

The chain recombines TRBV2 with TRBJ1-2, with TRBD1 identical over 7 bases. CDR3 length: 12 amino acids. Germline V gene sequence: CDR1 SNHLY, CDR2 FYNNEI. The trim removed 5 bases at V and 6 bases at J, leaving 3 bases unmatched. The CDR3 loop is CASSRQGDGYTF. CDR3 nucleotides: TGTGCCAGCAGTCGGCAGGGGGATGGCTACACCTTC.

J is TRBJ1-1 and V is TRBV6-5, with TRBD1 identical over 9 bases. This CDR3 is 14 amino acids long. Germline V lookup: CDR1 MNHEY, CDR2 SVGAGI. V shed 3 bases and J 6 bases; nucleotides not matched to a gene: 5. CDR3 in DNA: TGTGCCAGCAGTTATTTGGGACAGGGTGCTGAAGCTTTCTTT. It encodes CASSYLGQGAEAFF.

This rearrangement joins TRBV19 to TRBJ2-4; 7 bases fit TRBD1. V lost 1 base, J lost 7 bases, and 7 bases stayed unmatched. Germline values: CDR1 LNHDA, CDR2 SQIVND (reference sequence). This CDR3 has 15 residues. This CDR3 reads CASSIAGGRGNIQYF. Written as DNA, the CDR3 is TGTGCCAGTAGTATAGCCGGTGGCAGGGGGAACATTCAGTACTTC.

The V gene is TRBV28, the J gene TRBJ1-4; TRBD1 matches 7 bases. The CDR3 contains 14 residues. V shed 4 bases, J shed 8 bases, and the junction held 7 bases outside the gene matches. The germline gives CDR1 MDHEN, CDR2 SYDVKM. CDR3 sequence: CASSSDRDKEKLFF. CDR3 DNA sequence: TGTGCCAGCAGTTCAGACAGGGACAAGGAAAAACTGTTTTTT.

The V and J genes are TRBV30 and TRBJ1-2; D perhaps matches TRBD1 (6 bases). Germline loops: CDR1 GTSNPN, CDR2 SVGIG (reference sequence). CDR3 length: 17 amino acids. V was cut by 3 bases and J by 5 bases, with 25 bases left in between. CDR3 DNA: TGTGCCTGGAGGCAACAGGGTTCGGTCCCCTATGGGTATGGCTACACCTTC. Translated: CAWRQQGSVPYGYGYTF. The whole variable domain, filled in from reference TRBV30 and TRBJ1-2, reads SQTIHQWPATLVQPVGSPLSLECTVEGTSNPNLYWYRQAAGRGLQLLFYSVGIGQISSEVPQNLSASRPQDRQFILSSKKLLLSDSGFYLCAWRQQGSVPYGYGYTFGSGTRLTVV.

This clone was recorded once. The genes are TRBV14 and TRBJ2-3, with unresolved D. There are 14 residues in the CDR3. V lost 0 bases to trimming and J lost 5 bases, with 9 bases between them. In germline, CDR1 is SGHDN, CDR2 FVKESK. The CDR3 here is CASSQERFIDTQYF. The DNA of the CDR3 is TGTGCCAGCAGCCAAGAGAGGTTCATAGATACGCAGTATTTT.

This clone was picked up one time. This chain joins TRBV4-1 and TRBJ2-5, with no clear D. The CDR3 loop spans 14 amino acids. The germline CDR1 and CDR2 sequences are MGHRA and YSYEKL. Deletions cut 1 base from V and 1 base from J, with 7 bases between. As DNA, the CDR3 is TGCGCCAGCAGCCAAGGTCCCGGCCAAGAGACCCAGTACTTC. This translates into CASSQGPGQETQYF.

The CDR3, as DNA: TGTGCCAGCAGCGGGGTCCCCGGGGGGACTGAAGCTTTCTTT. Translating it yields CASSGVPGGTEAFF. This sequence joins TRBV9 and TRBJ1-1, with D possibly TRBD1 on 5 matching bases. Per the germline V gene, CDR1 is SGDLS and CDR2 is YYNGEE. The CDR3 sequence is 14 residues long. Between the trimmed V and J ends, which lost 3 bases and 5 bases, there was a span of 14 bases.

The rearrangement links TRBV7-9 to TRBJ2-7, with 8 bases that match TRBD1. CDR1 and CDR2 from the germline V gene are SEHNR and FQNEAQ (reference sequence). The CDR3 totals 15 residues. V shed 4 bases, J shed 2 bases, and the junction held 7 bases outside the gene matches. This CDR3 reads CASSSYGTGAYEQYF. The CDR3 DNA is TGTGCCAGCAGCTCCTACGGGACAGGAGCCTACGAGCAGTACTTC.

The CDR3 DNA reads as TGCAGCGTGTTTTACAGGGGGACGCCCTACGAGCAGTACTTC. It translates to CSVFYRGTPYEQYF. This chain links TRBV29-1 with TRBJ2-7; 8 nucleotides align to TRBD1. The length of the CDR3 is 14 residues. The J segment lost 2 bases and the V segment lost 6 bases, leaving 9 bases of the junction unmatched. CDR1 and CDR2 (germline): SQVTM, ANQGSEA.

The chain is built from TRBV10-3 and TRBJ1-4, with 7 bases aligning to TRBD1. Per germline, CDR1 ENHRY and CDR2 SYGVKD. V shed 2 bases, J shed 10 bases, and the junction held 10 bases outside the gene matches. The CDR3 loop spans 15 amino acids. CDR3 region: CAISERRGREVKLFF. In DNA form, the CDR3 reads TGTGCCATCAGTGAGCGAAGGGGGCGGGAGGTAAAACTGTTTTTT.

In its sample, this clone was seen once. This chain uses TRBV7-6 with TRBJ2-3; 9 positions match TRBD2. This CDR3 is 15 amino acids long. The germline V gene encodes CDR1 SGHVS and CDR2 FNYEAQ. V lost 6 bases and J lost 0; bases outside the gene matches: 4. As DNA, the CDR3 is TGTGCCAGCAGGCGACTAGCGGTTAGCACAGATACGCAGTATTTT. Translation gives CASRRLAVSTDTQYF.

The rearrangement links TRBV19 to TRBJ2-1, with a tentative D call TRBD2 (5 bases). The V end lost 2 bases, the J end lost 3 bases, and 14 bases lay between the germline ends. In germline, CDR1 is LNHDA, CDR2 SQIVND (reference sequence). This CDR3 has 16 amino acids. The CDR3: CASSISTRGSYNEQFF. As DNA, the CDR3 is TGTGCCAGTAGTATATCTACCCGGGGAAGCTACAATGAGCAGTTCTTC.

This clone was seen more than once but under ten times. This sequence joins TRBV4-3 and TRBJ2-7, with D unclear. Trimming removed 6 bases from V and 0 bases from J, with 15 bases in between. The CDR3 loop spans 15 amino acids. Germline V gene data show CDR1 as LGHNA and CDR2 as YSLEER. The CDR3 loop reads CASSLGFSGSYEQYF. The CDR3 DNA reads TGCGCCAGCAGTCTCGGTTTCTCCGGCTCCTACGAGCAGTACTTC.

The chain couples TRBV11-2 to TRBJ2-1; D may be TRBD2 (5 bases). This CDR3 is built from 15 residues. Germline CDR1 SGHAT, CDR2 FQNNGV. The V and J ends lost 5 bases and 3 bases respectively, with 14 bases between them. CDR3 DNA: TGTGCCAGCAGCCCCGCGGGTAAAGGCTACAATGAGCAGTTCTTC. This translates into CASSPAGKGYNEQFF.

The chain's CDR3 is CASSSLTGENTEAFF. The CDR3 DNA reads as TGTGCCAGCAGCTCCCTGACAGGGGAGAACACTGAAGCTTTCTTT. V gene TRBV7-9 combines with J gene TRBJ1-1, with 8 bases lining up with TRBD1. The CDR3 runs to 15 residues. Germline CDR1 and CDR2: SEHNR and FQNEAQ (reference sequence). The V gene end was trimmed by 4 bases and the J gene end by 1 base; junction bases not matched to a gene: 5. Complete variable domain (other parts from reference TRBV7-9 and TRBJ1-1): DTGVSQNPRHKITKRGQNVTFRCDPISEHNRLYWYRQTLGQGPEFLTYFQNEAQLEKSRLLSDRFSAERPKGSFSTLEIQRTEQGDSAMYLCASSSLTGENTEAFFGQGTRLTVV.